This T cell receptor beta chain came from a study of early stage breast cancer tumors (dated 2017 in TCRdb). Context from the whole study: Of the 15 or so invasive breast tumors, about 13 were found to be estrogen receptor-positive, progesterone receptor-positive and HER2-negative. About 70% of the 12 ER+/PR+/HER2- tumors were invasive ductal carcinomas, while the other four were invasive lobular carcinomas. A read coverage of roughly 10-fold per sample was achieved on average. A total of roughly 2.5 million templates, representing under 1.1 million unique clonotypes, were detected across all samples.

Concerning this clone: Its antigen is currently not known. No base quality values were provided; no much bigger clone lies one nucleotide off.

The CDR3 sequence holds 13 residues, the cysteine and phenylalanine included. Of all the DNA, just the CDR3 is kept, 39 bases in frame from base 1. CDR1 and CDR2 are drawn from the germline V gene (reference sequence): SGHKS, YYEKEE. Trimming removed 4 bases from V and 3 bases from J; the gene matches leave 4 bases unexplained. Adjacent normal breast tissue was collected 2-4 cm away from the tumor, rinsed in PBS and stored in prechilled RNAlater. Because normal breast tissue has high lipid content and low cell density, getting sufficient DNA from normal breast tissue often required roughly 90-330 mg of tissue. The study profiled bulk TCR beta-chain repertoires in matched peripheral blood, tumor and adjacent normal breast tissue taken from fewer than 20 patients with early-stage breast cancer. The Qiagen AllPrep DNA/RNA Mini kit was used to extract genomic DNA. Findings and caveats that apply to the study as a whole: Approximately 2.5-fold higher T cell density and higher clonality were observed in tumors than in adjacent normal breast tissue. Greater similarity was observed between blood and normal breast repertoires than between blood and tumor repertoires, and tumor was distinguished from normal in 14 of 16 patients when each tissue was compared with blood. Bulk genomic DNA sequencing of unsorted cells missed chain pairing and functional markers such as CD4, CD8 and FOXP3. The small cohort size prevented analysis by tumor subtype. Enriched TCRB sequences shared across patients were mostly commonly generated sequences, unlikely to play an important role in the tumor microenvironment.

Each sample was amplified as two independent genomic DNA replicates: approximately 0.5 ug for blood and 1.5 ug for tumor or normal breast. Following the manufacturer's instructions, the ImmunoSeq Intro kit was used to carry out TCRB sequencing on genomic DNA. For absolute quantification, the 31-cycle multiplex PCR included proprietary primers along with spike-in control sequences. Single-end 150-bp reads were used to sequence an 87-bp fragment spanning the CDR3 plus the flanking V and J genes. Seven samples, each with two replicates, were multiplexed per lane of an Illumina MiSeq using version 3.0 chemistry. The paper's processing steps were these. The vendor's proprietary pipeline processed the raw data and merged both replicates into a single result for each sample. A clonotype was defined as productive rearrangements that share the same V-gene family, CDR3 amino acid sequence and J-gene segment. Clonality was computed as 1 minus the normalized Shannon entropy (Pielou evenness) of TCRB abundances. T cell density was estimated as total templates divided by the number of input cells, with the number of input cells inferred from the DNA input amount. Total repertoire diversity and clonality were estimated with Recon using default parameters. A clonotype was considered tumor-enriched if its abundance in tumor exceeded 0.1% and was at least 32-fold higher than its abundance in normal breast. Entries here come from immuneACCESS through TCRdb and include only in-frame sequences with V and J called. Some clones fail to appear in such tables; in the studies checked, an unresolved V gene covers under half of the shortfall, and the cause of the remainder is unknown. V and J calls and clone size are copied from that table; D and trimming were computed from the DNA. The sample profile shows around 6,500 clones; approximately 66% of them were found once. About 14% of the sample is in the top ten clones.

The chain is made from TRBV5-5 and TRBJ2-7; 7 middle bases align to TRBD2. Material for sequencing was normal breast tissue next to the tumor. The TCR sequence derives from a person between 45 and 65 years old with breast cancer. This receptor has the CDR3 CASSQGGSYEQYF. The DNA is TGTGCCAGCAGCCAGGGCGGGAGCTACGAGCAGTACTTC.